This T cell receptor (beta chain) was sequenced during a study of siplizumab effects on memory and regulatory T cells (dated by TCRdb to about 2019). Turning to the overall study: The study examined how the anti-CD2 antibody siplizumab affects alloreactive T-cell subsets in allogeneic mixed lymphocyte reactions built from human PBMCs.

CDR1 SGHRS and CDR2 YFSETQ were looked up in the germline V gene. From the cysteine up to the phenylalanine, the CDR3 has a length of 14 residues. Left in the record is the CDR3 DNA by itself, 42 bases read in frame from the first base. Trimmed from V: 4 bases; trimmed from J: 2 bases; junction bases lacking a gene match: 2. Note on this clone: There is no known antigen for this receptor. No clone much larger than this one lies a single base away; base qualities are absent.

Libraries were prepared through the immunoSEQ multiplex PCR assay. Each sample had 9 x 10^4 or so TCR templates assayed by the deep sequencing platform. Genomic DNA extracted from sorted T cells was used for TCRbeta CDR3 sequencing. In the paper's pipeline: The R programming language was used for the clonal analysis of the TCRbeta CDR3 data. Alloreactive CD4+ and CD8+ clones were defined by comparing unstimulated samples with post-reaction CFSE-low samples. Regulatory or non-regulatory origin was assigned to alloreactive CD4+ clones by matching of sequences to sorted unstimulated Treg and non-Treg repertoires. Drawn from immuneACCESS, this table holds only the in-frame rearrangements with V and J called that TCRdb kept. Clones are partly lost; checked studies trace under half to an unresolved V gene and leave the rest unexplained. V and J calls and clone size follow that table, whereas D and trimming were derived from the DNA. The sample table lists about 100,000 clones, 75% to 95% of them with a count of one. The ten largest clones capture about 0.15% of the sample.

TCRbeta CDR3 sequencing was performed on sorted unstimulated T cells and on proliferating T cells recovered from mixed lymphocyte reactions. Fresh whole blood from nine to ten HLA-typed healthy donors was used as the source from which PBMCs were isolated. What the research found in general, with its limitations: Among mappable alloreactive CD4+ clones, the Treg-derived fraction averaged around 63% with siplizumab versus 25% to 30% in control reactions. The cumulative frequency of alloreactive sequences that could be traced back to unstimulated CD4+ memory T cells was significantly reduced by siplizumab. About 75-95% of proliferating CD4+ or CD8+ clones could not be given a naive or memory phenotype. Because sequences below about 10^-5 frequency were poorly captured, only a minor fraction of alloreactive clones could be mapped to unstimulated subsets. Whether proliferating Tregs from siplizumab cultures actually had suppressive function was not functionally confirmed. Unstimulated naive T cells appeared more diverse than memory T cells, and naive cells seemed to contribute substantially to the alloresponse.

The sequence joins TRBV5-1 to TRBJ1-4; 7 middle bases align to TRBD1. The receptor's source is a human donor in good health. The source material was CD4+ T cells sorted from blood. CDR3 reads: CASSLGGTNEKLFF. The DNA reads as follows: TGCGCCAGCAGCCTAGGGGGCACTAATGAAAAACTGTTTTTT.